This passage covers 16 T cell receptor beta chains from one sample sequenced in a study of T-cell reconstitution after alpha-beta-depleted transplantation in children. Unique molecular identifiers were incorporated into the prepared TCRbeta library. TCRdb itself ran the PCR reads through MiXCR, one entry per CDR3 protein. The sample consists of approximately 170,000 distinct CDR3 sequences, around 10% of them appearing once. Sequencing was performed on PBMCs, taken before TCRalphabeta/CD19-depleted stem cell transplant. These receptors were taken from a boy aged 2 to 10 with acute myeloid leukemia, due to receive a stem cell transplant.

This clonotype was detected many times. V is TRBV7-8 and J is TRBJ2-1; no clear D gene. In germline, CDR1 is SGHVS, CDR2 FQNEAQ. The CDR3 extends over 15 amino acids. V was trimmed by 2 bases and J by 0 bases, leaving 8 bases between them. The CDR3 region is CASSLRVLSYNEQFF. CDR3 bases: TGTGCCAGCAGCTTAAGGGTACTCTCCTACAATGAGCAGTTCTTC.

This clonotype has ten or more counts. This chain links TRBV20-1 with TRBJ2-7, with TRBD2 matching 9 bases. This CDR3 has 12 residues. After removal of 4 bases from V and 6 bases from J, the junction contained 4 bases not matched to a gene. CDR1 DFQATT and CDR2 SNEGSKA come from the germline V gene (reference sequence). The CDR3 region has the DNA TGCAGTGCTATGCGGGGGGGCGGCGAGCAGTACGTC. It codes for CSAMRGGGEQYV.

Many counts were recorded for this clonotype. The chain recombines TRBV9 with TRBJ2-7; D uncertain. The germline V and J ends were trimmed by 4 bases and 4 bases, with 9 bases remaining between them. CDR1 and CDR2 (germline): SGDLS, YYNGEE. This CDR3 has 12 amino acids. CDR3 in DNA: TGTGCCAGCAGCCTTACGGTATACGAGCAGTACGTC. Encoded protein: CASSLTVYEQYV.

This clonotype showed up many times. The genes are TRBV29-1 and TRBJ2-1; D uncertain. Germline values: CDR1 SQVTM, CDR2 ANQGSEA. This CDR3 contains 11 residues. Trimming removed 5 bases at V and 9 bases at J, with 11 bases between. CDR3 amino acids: CSVYYLGEQFF. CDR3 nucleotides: TGCAGCGTTTACTACTTGGGTGAGCAGTTCTTC.

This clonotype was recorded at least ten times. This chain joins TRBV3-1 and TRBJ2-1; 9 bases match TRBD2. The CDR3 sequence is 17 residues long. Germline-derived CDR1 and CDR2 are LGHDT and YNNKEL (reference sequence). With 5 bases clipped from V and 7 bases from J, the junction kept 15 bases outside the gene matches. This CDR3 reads CASSIRSRPSGDNEQFF. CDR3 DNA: TGTGCCAGCAGCATAAGGTCCCGGCCTAGCGGGGATAATGAGCAGTTCTTC.

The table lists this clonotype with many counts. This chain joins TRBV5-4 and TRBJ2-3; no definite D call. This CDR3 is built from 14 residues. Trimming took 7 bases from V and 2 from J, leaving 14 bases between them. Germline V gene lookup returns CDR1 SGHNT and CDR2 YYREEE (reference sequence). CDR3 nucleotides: TGTGCCAGCGGCGTTGGCGGCCTCACAGATACGCAGTATTTT. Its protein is CASGVGGLTDTQYF.

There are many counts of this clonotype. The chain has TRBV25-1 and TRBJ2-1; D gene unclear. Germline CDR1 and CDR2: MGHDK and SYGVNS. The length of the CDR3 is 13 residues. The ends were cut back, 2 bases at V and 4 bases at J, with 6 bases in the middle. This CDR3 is CASSESVYNEQFF. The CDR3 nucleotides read TGTGCCAGCAGTGAAAGCGTATACAATGAGCAGTTCTTC.

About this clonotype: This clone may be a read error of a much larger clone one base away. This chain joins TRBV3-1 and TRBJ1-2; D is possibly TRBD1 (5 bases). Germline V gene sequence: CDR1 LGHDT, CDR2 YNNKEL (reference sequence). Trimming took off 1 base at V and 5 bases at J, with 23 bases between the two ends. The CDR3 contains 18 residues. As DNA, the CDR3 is TGTGCCAGCAGCCAAGGCTTCAGAGAACAGGTGCTTGGATATGGCTACACCTTC. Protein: CASSQGFREQVLGYGYTF.

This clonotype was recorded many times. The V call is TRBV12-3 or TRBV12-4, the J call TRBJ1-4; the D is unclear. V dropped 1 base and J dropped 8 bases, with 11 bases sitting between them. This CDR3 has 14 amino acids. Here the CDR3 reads CASSLGTEGEKLFF. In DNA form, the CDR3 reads TGTGCCAGCAGTTTAGGCACGGAGGGAGAAAAACTGTTTTTT.

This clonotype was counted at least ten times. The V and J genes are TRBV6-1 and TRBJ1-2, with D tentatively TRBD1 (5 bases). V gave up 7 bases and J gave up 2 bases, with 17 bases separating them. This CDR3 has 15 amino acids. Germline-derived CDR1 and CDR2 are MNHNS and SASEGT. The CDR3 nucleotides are TGTGCCAGCACCCCTGAAAGGGGAGGAAACTATGGCTACACCTTC. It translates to CASTPERGGNYGYTF.

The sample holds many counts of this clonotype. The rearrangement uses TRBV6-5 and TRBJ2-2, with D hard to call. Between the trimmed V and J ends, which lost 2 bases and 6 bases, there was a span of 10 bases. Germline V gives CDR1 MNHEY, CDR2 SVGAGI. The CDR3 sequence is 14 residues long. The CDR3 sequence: CASSYRRGPGELFF. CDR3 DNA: TGTGCCAGCAGTTACCGGCGCGGTCCCGGGGAGCTGTTTTTT.

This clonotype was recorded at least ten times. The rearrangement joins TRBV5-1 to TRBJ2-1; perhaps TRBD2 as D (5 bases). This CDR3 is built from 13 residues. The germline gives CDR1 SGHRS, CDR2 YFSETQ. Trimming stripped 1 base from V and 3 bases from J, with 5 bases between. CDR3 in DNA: TGCGCCAGCAGCTTGACTAGCTACAATGAGCAGTTCTTC. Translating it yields CASSLTSYNEQFF.

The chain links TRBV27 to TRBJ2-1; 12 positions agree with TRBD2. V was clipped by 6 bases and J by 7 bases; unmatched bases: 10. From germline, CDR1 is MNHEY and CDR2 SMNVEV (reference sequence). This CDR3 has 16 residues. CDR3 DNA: TGTGCCAGCAGGCCGACTAGCGGGGGCGCTTGGAATGAGCAGTTCTTC. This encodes CASRPTSGGAWNEQFF.

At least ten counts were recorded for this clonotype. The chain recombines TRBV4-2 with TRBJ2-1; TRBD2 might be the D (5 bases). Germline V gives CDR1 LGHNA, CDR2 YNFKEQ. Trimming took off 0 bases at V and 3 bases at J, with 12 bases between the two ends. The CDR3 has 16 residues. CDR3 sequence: CASSQEAGKFYNEQFF. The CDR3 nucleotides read TGTGCCAGCAGCCAAGAAGCCGGGAAATTCTACAATGAGCAGTTCTTC.

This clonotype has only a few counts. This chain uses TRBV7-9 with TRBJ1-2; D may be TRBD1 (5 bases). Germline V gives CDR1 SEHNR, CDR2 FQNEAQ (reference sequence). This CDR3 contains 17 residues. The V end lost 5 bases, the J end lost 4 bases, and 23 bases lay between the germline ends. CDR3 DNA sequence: TGTGCCAGCAGCGCCCGAGTGATACAGGCCCTTGGCTATGGCTACACCTTC. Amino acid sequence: CASSARVIQALGYGYTF.

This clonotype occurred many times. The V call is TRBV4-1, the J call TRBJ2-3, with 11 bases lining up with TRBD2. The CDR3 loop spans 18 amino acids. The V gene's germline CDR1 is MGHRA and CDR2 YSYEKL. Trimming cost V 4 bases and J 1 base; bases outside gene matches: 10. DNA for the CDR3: TGCGCCAGCAGCCCCAGAGAACAACTAGCGGGGGGCACAGATACGCAGTATTTT. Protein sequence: CASSPREQLAGGTDTQYF.